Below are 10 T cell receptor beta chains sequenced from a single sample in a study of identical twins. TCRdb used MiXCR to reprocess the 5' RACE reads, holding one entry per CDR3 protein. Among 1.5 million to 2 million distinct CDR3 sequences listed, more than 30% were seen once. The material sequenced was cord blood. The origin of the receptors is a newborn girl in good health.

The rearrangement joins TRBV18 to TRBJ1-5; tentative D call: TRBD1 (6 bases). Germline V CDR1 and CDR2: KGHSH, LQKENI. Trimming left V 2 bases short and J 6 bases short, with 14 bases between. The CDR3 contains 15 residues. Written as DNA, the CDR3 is TGTGCCAGCTCACCAGGACAGATCGAGGGTCAGCCCCAGCATTTT. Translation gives CASSPGQIEGQPQHF.

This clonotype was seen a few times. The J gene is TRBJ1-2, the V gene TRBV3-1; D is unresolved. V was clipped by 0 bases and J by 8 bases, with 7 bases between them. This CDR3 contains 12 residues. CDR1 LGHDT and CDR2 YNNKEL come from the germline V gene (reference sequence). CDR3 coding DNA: TGTGCCAGCAGCCAAGATCATCAGGGCTACACCTTC. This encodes CASSQDHQGYTF.

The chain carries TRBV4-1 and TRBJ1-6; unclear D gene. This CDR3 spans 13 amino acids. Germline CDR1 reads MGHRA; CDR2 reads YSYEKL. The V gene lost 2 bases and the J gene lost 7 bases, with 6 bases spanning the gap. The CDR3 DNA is TGCGCCAGCAGCCAAATGTGGAATTCACCCCTCCACTTT. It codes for CASSQMWNSPLHF.

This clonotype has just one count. CDR3 region: CASGLALAGAPYNEQFF. CDR3 in DNA: TGTGCTAGTGGTTTGGCCCTAGCGGGAGCGCCCTACAATGAGCAGTTCTTC. This sequence joins TRBV12-5 and TRBJ2-1, with 10 bases matching TRBD2. There are 17 residues in the CDR3. Germline lookup yields CDR1 LGHNT and CDR2 FRNRAP. J was trimmed by 2 bases and V by 1 base; bases with no gene match: 5.

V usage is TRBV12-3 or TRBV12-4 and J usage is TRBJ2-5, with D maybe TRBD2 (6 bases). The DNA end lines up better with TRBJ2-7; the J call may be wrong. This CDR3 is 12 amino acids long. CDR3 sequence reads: CASSFERAEQYF. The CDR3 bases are TGTGCCAGCAGTTTTGAGCGGGCCGAGCAGTACTTC.

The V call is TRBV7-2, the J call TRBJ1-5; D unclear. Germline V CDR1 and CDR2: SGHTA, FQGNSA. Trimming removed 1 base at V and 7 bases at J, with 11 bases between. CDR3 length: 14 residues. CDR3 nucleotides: TGTGCCAGCAGCTTAGTTCAGGTCGGGCAGCCCCAGCATTTT. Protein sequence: CASSLVQVGQPQHF.

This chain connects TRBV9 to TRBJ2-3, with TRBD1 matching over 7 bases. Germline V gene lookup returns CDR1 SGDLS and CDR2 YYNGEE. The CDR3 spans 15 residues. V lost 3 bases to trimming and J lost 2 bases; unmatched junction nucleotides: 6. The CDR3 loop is CASSGRTGVTDTQYF. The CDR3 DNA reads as TGTGCCAGCAGCGGACGGACAGGAGTCACAGATACGCAGTATTTT.

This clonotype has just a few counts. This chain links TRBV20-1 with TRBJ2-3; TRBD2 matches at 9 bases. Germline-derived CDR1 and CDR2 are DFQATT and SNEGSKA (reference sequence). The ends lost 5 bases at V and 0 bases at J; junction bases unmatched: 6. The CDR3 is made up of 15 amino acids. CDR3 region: CSASSTSGSTDTQYF. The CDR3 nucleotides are TGCAGTGCTTCCTCGACTAGCGGAAGCACAGATACGCAGTATTTT.

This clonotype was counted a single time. CDR3 DNA sequence: TGTGCCTGGACCGGGACAGGGATTTACAATGAGCAGTTCTTC. It codes for CAWTGTGIYNEQFF. The chain has TRBV30 and TRBJ2-1; 9 bases align to TRBD1. CDR1 and CDR2 (germline): GTSNPN, SVGIG (reference sequence). CDR3 size: 14 residues. Losses at the gene ends were 4 bases for V and 4 bases for J; bases not matched to a gene: 5.

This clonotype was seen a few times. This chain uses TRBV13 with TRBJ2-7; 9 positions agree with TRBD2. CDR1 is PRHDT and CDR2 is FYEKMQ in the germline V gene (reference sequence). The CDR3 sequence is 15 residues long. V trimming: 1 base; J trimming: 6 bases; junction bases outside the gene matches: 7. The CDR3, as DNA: TGTGCCAGCAGCTTAGAGCGGGGGGTTTTGTCCGAGCAGTACTTC. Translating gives CASSLERGVLSEQYF.